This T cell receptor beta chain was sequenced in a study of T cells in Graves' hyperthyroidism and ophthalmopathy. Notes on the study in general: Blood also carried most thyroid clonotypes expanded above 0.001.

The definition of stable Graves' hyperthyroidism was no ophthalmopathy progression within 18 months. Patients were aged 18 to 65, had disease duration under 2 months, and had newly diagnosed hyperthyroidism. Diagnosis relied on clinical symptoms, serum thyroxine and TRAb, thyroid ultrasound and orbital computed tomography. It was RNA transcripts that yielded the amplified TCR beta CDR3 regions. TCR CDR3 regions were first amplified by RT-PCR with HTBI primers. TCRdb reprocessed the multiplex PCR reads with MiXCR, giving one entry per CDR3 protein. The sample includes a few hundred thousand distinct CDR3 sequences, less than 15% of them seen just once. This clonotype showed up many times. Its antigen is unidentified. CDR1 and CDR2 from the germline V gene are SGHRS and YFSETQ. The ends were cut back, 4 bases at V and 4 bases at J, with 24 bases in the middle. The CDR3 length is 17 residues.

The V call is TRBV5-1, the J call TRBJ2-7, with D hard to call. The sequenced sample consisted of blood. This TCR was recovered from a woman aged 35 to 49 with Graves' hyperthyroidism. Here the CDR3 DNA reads TGCGCCAGCAGCCTCGACGGGTCCGCGGCGCAACGATACGAGCAGTACTTC. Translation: CASSLDGSAAQRYEQYF.